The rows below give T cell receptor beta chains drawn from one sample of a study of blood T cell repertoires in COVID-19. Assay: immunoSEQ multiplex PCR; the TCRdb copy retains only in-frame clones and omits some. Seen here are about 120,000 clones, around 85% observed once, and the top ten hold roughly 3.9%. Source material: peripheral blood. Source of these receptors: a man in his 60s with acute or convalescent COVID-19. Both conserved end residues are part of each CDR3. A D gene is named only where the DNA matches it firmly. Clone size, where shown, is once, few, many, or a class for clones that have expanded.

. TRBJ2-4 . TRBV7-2 CASSLRGWDKNIQYF TGTGCCAGCAGCCTACGGGGGTGGGACAAAAACATTCAGTACTTC
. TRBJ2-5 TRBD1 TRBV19 CASSFSGTGMGETQYF TGTGCCAGTAGTTTCTCCGGGACAGGGATGGGAGAGACCCAGTACTTC
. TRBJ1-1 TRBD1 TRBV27 CASSSLGQVRNAFF TGTGCCAGCAGTTCGCTGGGACAGGTTCGAAACGCTTTCTTT
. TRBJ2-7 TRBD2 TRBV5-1 CASSPGGGSSYEQYF TGCGCCAGCAGCCCGGGCGGGGGATCCTCCTACGAGCAGTACTTC
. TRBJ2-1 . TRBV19 CASSFGRLSSRRNEQFF TGTGCCAGTAGTTTCGGTCGACTTTCCTCTCGGCGCAATGAGCAGTTCTTC
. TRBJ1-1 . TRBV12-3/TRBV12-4 CASSTRENTEAFF TGTGCCAGCAGTACCAGGGAGAACACTGAAGCTTTCTTT
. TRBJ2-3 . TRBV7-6 CASSLAGGGGTQYF TGTGCCAGCAGCTTAGCGGGAGGTGGCGGTACGCAGTATTTT
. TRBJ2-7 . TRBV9 CASSVGSISYEQYF TGTGCCAGCAGCGTAGGGTCTATATCCTACGAGCAGTACTTC
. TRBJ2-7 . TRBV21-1 CASSKPGQGYVSWAYEQYF TGTGCCAGCAGCAAGCCGGGACAGGGTTATGTTAGTTGGGCCTACGAGCAGTACTTC
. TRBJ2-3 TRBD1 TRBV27 CASKFTGTASTDTQYF TGTGCCAGCAAGTTCACTGGGACAGCTAGCACAGATACGCAGTATTTT
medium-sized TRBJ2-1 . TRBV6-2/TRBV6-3 CASSRTGEVNEQFF TGTGCCAGCAGTCGCACAGGGGAGGTGAATGAGCAGTTCTTC
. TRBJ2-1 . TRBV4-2 CASSAEGGSSYNEQFF TGTGCCAGCAGCGCCGAGGGGGGGAGCTCCTACAATGAGCAGTTCTTC
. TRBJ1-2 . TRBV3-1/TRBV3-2 CASSRGGGSYTF TGTGCCAGCAGCCGGGGGGGCGGAAGCTACACCTTC
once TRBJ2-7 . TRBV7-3 CASSQTPSSYEQYF TGTGCCAGCAGCCAAACCCCCTCTAGCTACGAGCAGTACTTC
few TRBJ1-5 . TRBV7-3 CASSLKARVTLGGQPQHF TGTGCCAGCAGCTTAAAGGCCAGGGTCACCTTAGGTGGTCAGCCCCAGCATTTT
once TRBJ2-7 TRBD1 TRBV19 CASKVGQSSYEQYF TGTGCCAGTAAAGTGGGACAGAGCTCCTACGAGCAGTACTTC
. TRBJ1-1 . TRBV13 CATLQTRRPEAFF TGTGCCACCCTTCAGACAAGACGGCCTGAAGCTTTCTTT
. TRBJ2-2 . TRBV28 CASSLPASPTGELFF TGTGCCAGCAGTTTACCGGCTAGCCCCACCGGGGAGCTGTTTTTT
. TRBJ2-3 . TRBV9 CASSVASTASSTDTQYF TGTGCCAGCAGCGTAGCTAGCACTGCCTCTAGCACAGATACGCAGTATTTT
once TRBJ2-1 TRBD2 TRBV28 CASSAFTSGGLNEQFF TGTGCCAGCAGTGCCTTTACTAGCGGGGGCCTTAATGAGCAGTTCTTC
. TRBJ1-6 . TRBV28 CATRVGSPLHF TGTGCCACCCGGGTTGGTTCACCCCTCCACTTT
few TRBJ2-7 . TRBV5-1 CASSLALFLTAESSYEQYF TGCGCCAGCAGCTTGGCACTATTTCTGACGGCGGAGAGCTCCTACGAGCAGTACTTC
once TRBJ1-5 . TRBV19 CASRRQNSNQPQHF TGTGCCAGTCGGCGACAGAATAGCAATCAGCCCCAGCATTTT
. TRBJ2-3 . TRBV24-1 CATSARDSSDTQYF TGTGCCACCAGTGCAAGGGACTCTTCGGATACGCAGTATTTT
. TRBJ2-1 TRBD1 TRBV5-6 CASSLAGTGNEQFF TGTGCCAGCAGCTTGGCGGGGACAGGGAATGAGCAGTTCTTC
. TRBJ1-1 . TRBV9 CASSVDWGGEAFF TGTGCCAGCAGCGTAGATTGGGGGGGTGAAGCTTTCTTT
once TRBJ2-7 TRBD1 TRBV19 CASSPSSGQFEQYF TGTGCCAGTAGTCCTTCCTCGGGACAGTTCGAGCAGTACTTC
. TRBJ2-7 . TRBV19 CASSIPGSSYEQYF TGTGCCAGTAGTATACCCGGGAGCTCCTACGAGCAGTACTTC
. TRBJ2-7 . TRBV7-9 CASSHTGYEQYF TGTGCCAGCAGCCATACAGGCTACGAGCAGTACTTC
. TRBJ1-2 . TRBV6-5 CASSAEIQSYTF TGTGCCAGCAGCGCTGAAATACAGAGCTACACCTTC
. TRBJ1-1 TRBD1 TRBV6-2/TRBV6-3 CASSLGQLNTEAFF TGTGCCAGCAGCCTGGGACAGTTGAACACTGAAGCTTTCTTT
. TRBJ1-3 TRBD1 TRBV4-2 CASSPPPGQGRNTIYF TGTGCCAGCAGCCCACCTCCGGGACAGGGAAGAAACACCATATATTTT
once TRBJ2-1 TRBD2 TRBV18 CASSPPGLADLWGNEQFF TGTGCCAGCTCACCACCGGGACTAGCGGACCTTTGGGGGAATGAGCAGTTCTTC
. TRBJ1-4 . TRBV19 CASSPGPLPGEKLFF TGTGCCAGTAGTCCCGGGCCCCTTCCAGGGGAAAAACTGTTTTTT
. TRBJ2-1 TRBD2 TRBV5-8 CASSSGLAGGSIYNEQFF TGTGCCAGCAGCTCGGGACTAGCGGGAGGGTCTATCTACAATGAGCAGTTCTTC
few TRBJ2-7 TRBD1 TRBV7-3 CASSPTGGPEEQYF TGTGCCAGCAGCCCGACAGGGGGACCGGAGGAGCAGTACTTC
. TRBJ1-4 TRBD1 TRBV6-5 CASSRTGGDEKLFF TGTGCCAGCAGTCGGACAGGGGGAGATGAAAAACTGTTTTTT
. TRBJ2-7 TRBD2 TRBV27 CASSLGLAGAEQYF TGTGCCAGCAGTTTAGGGCTAGCGGGAGCCGAGCAGTACTTC
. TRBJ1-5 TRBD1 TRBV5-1 CASSPFRDRACSNQPQHF TGCGCCAGCAGCCCCTTCCGGGACAGGGCATGTAGCAATCAGCCCCAGCATTTT